This T cell receptor (beta chain) comes out of a study of blood T cell repertoires in COVID-19. At the level of the study: Material from acute and convalescent COVID-19 was sourced from the United States, Italy and Spain. Sources were T cells, B-cell-depleted T cells, or PBMCs; the material itself was cDNA or gDNA.

Original methodology: From reference gene primer amplification, estimates of nucleated cell counts were derived. Assay: immunoSEQ multiplex PCR; the TCRdb copy retains only in-frame clones and omits some. That table supplies the V and J calls and clone size; D and trimming were determined from the DNA. The table records approximately 76,000 clones, approximately 87% of them present only once. This TCR came from a man aged 80 or over in a cohort sampled during active COVID-19. Sample: peripheral blood.

The CDR3 here is CASSTSGGSRETQYF. The DNA for the CDR3 is TGTGCCAGCAGTACTAGCGGCGGGTCTAGGGAGACCCAGTACTTC. The J gene is TRBJ2-5, the V gene TRBV2; 8 bases map to TRBD2. The CDR3 is 15 residues long. Per germline, CDR1 SNHLY and CDR2 FYNNEI. The junction had 10 bases not matched to a gene; V was cut back by 5 bases and J by 5 bases.